A selection of T cell receptor beta chains follows, all from one sample in a study of T cell responses to AZD1222 COVID-19 vaccine. Sequencing was performed with immunoSEQ multiplex PCR; in TCRdb, only in-frame clones are kept and a portion is missing. The sample lists 84,000 or so clones, around 90% occurring once. This specimen consisted of peripheral blood, obtained on day 0 of AZD1222 vaccination. The receptor source for this set is an adult in good health. CDR3s include the opening cysteine and the closing phenylalanine or tryptophan. Fields, in order: CDR3 DNA, CDR3 protein, J gene, D gene, clone size, V gene. A D gene is named only where the DNA matches it firmly. A row's size may be missing; if present it is once, few, many or a size class.

cdr3_nt: TGCAGCGTTCCCGACCCTGGTGGGACTGAAGCTTTCTTT
cdr3_aa: CSVPDPGGTEAFF
j_call: TRBJ1-1
d_call: -
clone_size: -
v_call: TRBV29-1

cdr3_nt: TGTGCCAGCAGAGTACTGGGACACCAAGAGACCCAGTACTTC
cdr3_aa: CASRVLGHQETQYF
j_call: TRBJ2-5
d_call: -
clone_size: -
v_call: TRBV6-5

cdr3_nt: TGTGCCAGCTCACACAAGAACACTGAAGCTTTCTTT
cdr3_aa: CASSHKNTEAFF
j_call: TRBJ1-1
d_call: -
clone_size: -
v_call: TRBV18

cdr3_nt: TGTGCCAGCAGCAAGAACTCAGCGACCGGGGAGCTGTTTTTT
cdr3_aa: CASSKNSATGELFF
j_call: TRBJ2-2
d_call: -
clone_size: -
v_call: TRBV9

cdr3_nt: TGTGCCAGCAGCCAAGAACCGGGACTAGCGGGAGGGAGCTCCTACAATGAGCAGTTCTTC
cdr3_aa: CASSQEPGLAGGSSYNEQFF
j_call: TRBJ2-1
d_call: TRBD2
clone_size: -
v_call: TRBV4-2

cdr3_nt: TGTGCCAGCAGTTTATCCCAGATTTCCTACAATGAGCAGTTCTTC
cdr3_aa: CASSLSQISYNEQFF
j_call: TRBJ2-1
d_call: -
clone_size: once
v_call: TRBV28

cdr3_nt: TGTGCCATCAGGGACAGGGAAGAGACCCAGTACTTC
cdr3_aa: CAIRDREETQYF
j_call: TRBJ2-5
d_call: TRBD1
clone_size: -
v_call: TRBV10-3

cdr3_nt: TGTGCCAGCAGCCTCCAAGAGACCCAGTACTTC
cdr3_aa: CASSLQETQYF
j_call: TRBJ2-5
d_call: -
clone_size: -
v_call: TRBV5-4

cdr3_nt: TGTGCCAGCAGCGTAGGGCAGGATAGCAATCAGCCCCAGCATTTT
cdr3_aa: CASSVGQDSNQPQHF
j_call: TRBJ1-5
d_call: -
clone_size: -
v_call: TRBV9

cdr3_nt: TGTGCCAGCAGGGACATTAACTTTGAAGCTTTCTTT
cdr3_aa: CASRDINFEAFF
j_call: TRBJ1-1
d_call: -
clone_size: -
v_call: TRBV6-5

cdr3_nt: TGCGCCAGCAGCCCGGGGGGGACAGGGGGCGAGCCTGGCTACACCTTC
cdr3_aa: CASSPGGTGGEPGYTF
j_call: TRBJ1-2
d_call: TRBD1
clone_size: -
v_call: TRBV5-1

cdr3_nt: TGTGCCAGCAGTGAAGGGCTAGCGGGAGCTTTCTACGAGCAGTACTTC
cdr3_aa: CASSEGLAGAFYEQYF
j_call: TRBJ2-7
d_call: TRBD2
clone_size: -
v_call: TRBV2

cdr3_nt: TGTGCCAGCAGTTCATGGGGGGAGGGTGAAGCTTTCTTT
cdr3_aa: CASSSWGEGEAFF
j_call: TRBJ1-1
d_call: -
clone_size: once
v_call: TRBV27

cdr3_nt: TGTGCCAGCAGTACGATCCCGGGACGGGCATCCATGAGCAATCAGCCCCAGCATTTT
cdr3_aa: CASSTIPGRASMSNQPQHF
j_call: TRBJ1-5
d_call: -
clone_size: -
v_call: TRBV28

cdr3_nt: TGTGCCAGCAGTTTATACGCCGGTACCTACGAGCAGTACTTC
cdr3_aa: CASSLYAGTYEQYF
j_call: TRBJ2-7
d_call: -
clone_size: few
v_call: TRBV28

cdr3_nt: TGTGCCAGCAGCTTAGGCGGAGGGAACACTGAAGCTTTCTTT
cdr3_aa: CASSLGGGNTEAFF
j_call: TRBJ1-1
d_call: -
clone_size: -
v_call: TRBV11-1

cdr3_nt: TGCGCCAGCAGTCATCCGGGCCCCGGAAATTCACCCCTCCACTTT
cdr3_aa: CASSHPGPGNSPLHF
j_call: TRBJ1-6
d_call: -
clone_size: -
v_call: TRBV23-1

cdr3_nt: TGTGCCAGCAGTGCCAGGGACAGCCGAACTAATGAAAAACTGTTTTTT
cdr3_aa: CASSARDSRTNEKLFF
j_call: TRBJ1-4
d_call: TRBD1
clone_size: -
v_call: TRBV2

cdr3_nt: TGTGCCAGCAGCCAATCTCTAGCGCATGAGCAGTTCTTC
cdr3_aa: CASSQSLAHEQFF
j_call: TRBJ2-1
d_call: -
clone_size: -
v_call: TRBV3-1/TRBV3-2

cdr3_nt: TGTGCCAGCAGTCCACCGGGCCCTAGGGTGGGAAAACTGTTTTTT
cdr3_aa: CASSPPGPRVGKLFF
j_call: TRBJ1-4
d_call: -
clone_size: -
v_call: TRBV28

cdr3_nt: TGTGCCAGCTCACCCTTCGGGACAGGGGGAACTGAAGCTTTCTTT
cdr3_aa: CASSPFGTGGTEAFF
j_call: TRBJ1-1
d_call: TRBD1
clone_size: -
v_call: TRBV18

cdr3_nt: TGTGCCAGCAGTCGGGACAGGGCTCTAGCTTTCTTT
cdr3_aa: CASSRDRALAFF
j_call: TRBJ1-1
d_call: TRBD1
clone_size: -
v_call: TRBV12-3/TRBV12-4

cdr3_nt: TGCGCCAGCAGCTCCCCGGGACTCCCGGTTCTGTTCTTC
cdr3_aa: CASSSPGLPVLFF
j_call: TRBJ2-1
d_call: -
clone_size: -
v_call: TRBV5-1

cdr3_nt: TGTGCCAGCAGCCCCCAGAGGGGCGCAGGCCACAATGAGCAGTTCTTC
cdr3_aa: CASSPQRGAGHNEQFF
j_call: TRBJ2-1
d_call: -
clone_size: few
v_call: TRBV7-6

cdr3_nt: TGTGCCAGCAGCTTAATTACAGGGCCCTACACCTTC
cdr3_aa: CASSLITGPYTF
j_call: TRBJ1-2
d_call: -
clone_size: -
v_call: TRBV7-9

cdr3_nt: TGTGCCAGTAGTATTAAGGGGACAGGGTATCAGCCCCAGCATTTT
cdr3_aa: CASSIKGTGYQPQHF
j_call: TRBJ1-5
d_call: TRBD1
clone_size: -
v_call: TRBV19

cdr3_nt: TGTGCCAGCAGCTATCCCCTGGGGTACGAGCAGTACTTC
cdr3_aa: CASSYPLGYEQYF
j_call: TRBJ2-7
d_call: -
clone_size: -
v_call: TRBV6-5

cdr3_nt: TGCGCCAGCAGCGCAACTAGCAGGGGGCACGGTGAGCAGTTCTTC
cdr3_aa: CASSATSRGHGEQFF
j_call: TRBJ2-1
d_call: TRBD1
clone_size: -
v_call: TRBV5-1

cdr3_nt: TGTGCCAGCAGCTTACGGCATACGGGGAGTGAGCAGTTCTTC
cdr3_aa: CASSLRHTGSEQFF
j_call: TRBJ2-1
d_call: -
clone_size: -
v_call: TRBV7-3

cdr3_nt: TGCGCCAGCAGCTTGGGGCAGGCAAGCTCTGGAAACACCATATATTTT
cdr3_aa: CASSLGQASSGNTIYF
j_call: TRBJ1-3
d_call: -
clone_size: -
v_call: TRBV5-1

cdr3_nt: TGTGCCAGCAGCCAAACAAACACCGGGGAGCTGTTTTTT
cdr3_aa: CASSQTNTGELFF
j_call: TRBJ2-2
d_call: -
clone_size: -
v_call: TRBV4-2

cdr3_nt: TGCGCCAGCAGCTTGCTTCAGCAATCCTCCAATGAGCAGTTCTTC
cdr3_aa: CASSLLQQSSNEQFF
j_call: TRBJ2-1
d_call: -
clone_size: -
v_call: TRBV5-1

cdr3_nt: TGTGCCAGGATGGGTCTGGGCTGGGGTGAAGCTTTCTTT
cdr3_aa: CARMGLGWGEAFF
j_call: TRBJ1-1
d_call: -
clone_size: -
v_call: TRBV2

cdr3_nt: TGTGCCACAAAGTCCGGGGAGCTGTTTTTT
cdr3_aa: CATKSGELFF
j_call: TRBJ2-2
d_call: -
clone_size: -
v_call: TRBV10-3

cdr3_nt: TGTGCCAGCAGCGTAGCGGGTGGGAATTTGTACAATGAGCAGTTCTTC
cdr3_aa: CASSVAGGNLYNEQFF
j_call: TRBJ2-1
d_call: -
clone_size: -
v_call: TRBV9

cdr3_nt: TGTGCCACCAGTGGTGTGACTAGCGGGGGCGCCTACGAGCAGTACTTC
cdr3_aa: CATSGVTSGGAYEQYF
j_call: TRBJ2-7
d_call: TRBD2
clone_size: -
v_call: TRBV24-1

cdr3_nt: TGTGCCAGCAGCTGGCGGACAGGGACCTACGAGCAGTACTTC
cdr3_aa: CASSWRTGTYEQYF
j_call: TRBJ2-7
d_call: TRBD1
clone_size: -
v_call: TRBV5-6

cdr3_nt: TGTGCCAGCAGCGAGGAACCACGGGTTGTAGCTTTCTTT
cdr3_aa: CASSEEPRVVAFF
j_call: TRBJ1-1
d_call: -
clone_size: -
v_call: TRBV6-5

cdr3_nt: TGCAGCGTACGGGACAGGGGGACCTCCTACGAGCAGTACTTC
cdr3_aa: CSVRDRGTSYEQYF
j_call: TRBJ2-7
d_call: TRBD1
clone_size: -
v_call: TRBV29-1

cdr3_nt: TGCGCCAGCAGCTCTGCCGGGACTTCGGTTCTCACTGAAGCTTTCTTT
cdr3_aa: CASSSAGTSVLTEAFF
j_call: TRBJ1-1
d_call: -
clone_size: -
v_call: TRBV5-1

cdr3_nt: TGTGCCAGCAGCCAAAAGGGGATAATCGAGCTCTCAGGGCAGTTCTTC
cdr3_aa: CASSQKGIIELSGQFF
j_call: TRBJ2-1
d_call: -
clone_size: once
v_call: TRBV3-1/TRBV3-2

cdr3_nt: TGCGCCAGCAGCTTGGAGGCAGCCGGTAACACTGAAGCTTTCTTT
cdr3_aa: CASSLEAAGNTEAFF
j_call: TRBJ1-1
d_call: -
clone_size: once
v_call: TRBV5-1

cdr3_nt: TGTGCCAGCGGGGGGCCTCCCCGGACCATTGAAGCTTTCTTT
cdr3_aa: CASGGPPRTIEAFF
j_call: TRBJ1-1
d_call: -
clone_size: once
v_call: TRBV6-5

cdr3_nt: TGTGCCACCCGACAGGGGGTAGGCACTGAAGCTTTCTTT
cdr3_aa: CATRQGVGTEAFF
j_call: TRBJ1-1
d_call: TRBD1
clone_size: -
v_call: TRBV18

cdr3_nt: TGTGCCAGTAGTATAGACCACAGGCGGGACAGGGTGAACACTGAAGCTTTCTTT
cdr3_aa: CASSIDHRRDRVNTEAFF
j_call: TRBJ1-1
d_call: TRBD1
clone_size: -
v_call: TRBV19

cdr3_nt: TGTGCCAGCAGCTTTTTCTCGACAGGGGCCCCCTTATACACCTTC
cdr3_aa: CASSFFSTGAPLYTF
j_call: TRBJ1-2
d_call: TRBD1
clone_size: -
v_call: TRBV7-2

cdr3_nt: TGTGCCAGCAGCTTAGCGGGGAACACCGGGGAGCTGTTTTTT
cdr3_aa: CASSLAGNTGELFF
j_call: TRBJ2-2
d_call: -
clone_size: -
v_call: TRBV7-6